This TCR beta chain was obtained from a study of blood T cell repertoires in COVID-19. Study as a whole: There were acute and convalescent COVID-19 samples, and they came from the United States, Italy and Spain. PBMCs, B-cell-depleted T cells, or T cells provided the cDNA or gDNA that made up the material.

Per the study methods: For nucleated cells, counts were estimated from reference gene primer amplification. The data were produced by immunoSEQ multiplex PCR, yet TCRdb's version contains in-frame clones alone and is incomplete. V, J and clone size reflect that table, while D and trimming were determined from the DNA. The sample shows around 68,000 clones, 80% to 90% of them seen only once. There are 18 residues in the CDR3. Germline CDR1 reads KGHDR; CDR2 reads SFDVKD. V lost 9 bases and J lost 0, with 25 bases in between. Sequenced input: peripheral blood. The rearrangement uses TRBV24-1 and TRBJ1-1; no definite D call. This receptor was taken from a man aged 50 to 59 with acute or convalescent COVID-19. CDR3 bases: TGTGCCACCTCTGAGCGTCCCGGTCCCGCTCACTTGAACACTGAAGCTTTCTTT. Translation: CATSERPGPAHLNTEAFF.